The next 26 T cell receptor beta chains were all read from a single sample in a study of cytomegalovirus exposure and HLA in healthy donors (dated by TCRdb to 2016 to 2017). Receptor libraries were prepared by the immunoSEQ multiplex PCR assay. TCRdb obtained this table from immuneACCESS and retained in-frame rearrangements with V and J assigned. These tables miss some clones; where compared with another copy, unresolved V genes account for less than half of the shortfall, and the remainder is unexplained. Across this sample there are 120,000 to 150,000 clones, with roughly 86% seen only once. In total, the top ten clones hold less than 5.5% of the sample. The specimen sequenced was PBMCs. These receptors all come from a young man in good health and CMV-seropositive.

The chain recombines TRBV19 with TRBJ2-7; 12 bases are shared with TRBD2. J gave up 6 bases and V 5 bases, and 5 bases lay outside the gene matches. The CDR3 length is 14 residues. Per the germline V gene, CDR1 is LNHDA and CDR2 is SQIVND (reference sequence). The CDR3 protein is CASSSRLAGVEQYF. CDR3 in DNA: TGTGCCAGTAGTTCCCGACTAGCGGGAGTCGAGCAGTACTTC. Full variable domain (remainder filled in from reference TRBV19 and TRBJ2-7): DGGITQSPKYLFRKEGQNVTLSCEQNLNHDAMYWYRQDPGQGLRLIYYSQIVNDFQKGDIAEGYSVSREKKESFPLTVTSAQKNPTAFYLCASSSRLAGVEQYFGPGTRLTVT.

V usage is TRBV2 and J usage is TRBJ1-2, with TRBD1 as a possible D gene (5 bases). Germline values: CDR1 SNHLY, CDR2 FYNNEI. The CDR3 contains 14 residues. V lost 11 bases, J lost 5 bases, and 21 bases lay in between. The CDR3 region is CAALGFIGGYGYTF. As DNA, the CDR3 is TGTGCCGCGCTCGGTTTCATCGGGGGGTATGGCTACACCTTC. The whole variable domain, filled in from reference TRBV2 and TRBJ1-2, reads EPEVTQTPSHQVTQMGQEVILRCVPISNHLYFYWYRQILGQKVEFLVSFYNNEISEKSEIFDDQFSVERPDGSNFTLKIRSTKLEDSAMYFCAALGFIGGYGYTFGSGTRLTVV.

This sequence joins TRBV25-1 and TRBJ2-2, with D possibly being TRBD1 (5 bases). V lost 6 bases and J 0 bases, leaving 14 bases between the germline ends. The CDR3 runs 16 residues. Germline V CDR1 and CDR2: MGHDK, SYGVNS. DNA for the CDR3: TGTGCCAGCAGCCCGGATGGGGCGGCGAACACCGGGGAGCTGTTTTTT. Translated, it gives CASSPDGAANTGELFF.

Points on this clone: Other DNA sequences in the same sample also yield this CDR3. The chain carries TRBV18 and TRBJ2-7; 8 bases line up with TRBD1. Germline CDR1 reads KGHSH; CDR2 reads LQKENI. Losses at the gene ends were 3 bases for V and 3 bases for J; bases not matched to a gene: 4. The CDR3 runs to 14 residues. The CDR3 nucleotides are TGTGCCAGCTCACCTCGGACAGGGAGCTACGAGCAGTACTTC. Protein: CASSPRTGSYEQYF. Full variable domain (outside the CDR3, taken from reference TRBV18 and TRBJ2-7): NAGVMQNPRHLVRRRGQEARLRCSPMKGHSHVYWYRQLPEEGLKFMVYLQKENIIDESGMPKERFSAEFPKEGPSILRIQQVVRGDSAAYFCASSPRTGSYEQYFGPGTRLTVT.

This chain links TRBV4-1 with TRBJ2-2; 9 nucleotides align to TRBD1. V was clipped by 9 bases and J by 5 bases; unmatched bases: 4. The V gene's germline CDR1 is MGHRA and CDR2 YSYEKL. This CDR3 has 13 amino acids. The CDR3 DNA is TGCGCCAGTCGGACAGGGGTAACCGGGGAGCTGTTTTTT. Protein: CASRTGVTGELFF.

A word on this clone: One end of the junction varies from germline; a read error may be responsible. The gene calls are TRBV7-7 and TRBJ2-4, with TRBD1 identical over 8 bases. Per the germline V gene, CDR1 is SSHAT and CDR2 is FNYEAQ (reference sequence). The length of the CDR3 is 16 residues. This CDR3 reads CASTLWDRKIKNIQYF. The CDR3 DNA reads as TGTGCTAGCACCTTATGGGACAGGAAAATTAAAAACATTCAGTACTTC.

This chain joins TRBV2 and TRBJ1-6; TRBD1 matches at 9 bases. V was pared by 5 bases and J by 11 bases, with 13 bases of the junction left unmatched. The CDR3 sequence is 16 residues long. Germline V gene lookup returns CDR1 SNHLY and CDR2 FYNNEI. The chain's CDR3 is CASSRFGQGLGAPLHF. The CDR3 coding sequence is TGTGCCAGCAGTAGGTTCGGACAGGGGTTAGGAGCACCCCTCCACTTT.

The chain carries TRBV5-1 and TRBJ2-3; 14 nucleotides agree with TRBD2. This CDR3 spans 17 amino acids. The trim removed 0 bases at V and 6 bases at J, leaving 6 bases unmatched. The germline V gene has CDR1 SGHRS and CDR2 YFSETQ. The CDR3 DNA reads TGCGCCAGCAGCTTGGTGATGACTAGCGGGGGGGCGGATACGCAGTATTTT. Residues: CASSLVMTSGGADTQYF.

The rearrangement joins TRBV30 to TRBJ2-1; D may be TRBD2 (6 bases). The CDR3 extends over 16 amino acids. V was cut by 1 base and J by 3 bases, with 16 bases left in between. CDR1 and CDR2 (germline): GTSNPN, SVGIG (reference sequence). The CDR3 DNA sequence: TGTGCCTGGAGTGCGGGGGACCGACGATACTACAATGAGCAGTTCTTC. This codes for CAWSAGDRRYYNEQFF.

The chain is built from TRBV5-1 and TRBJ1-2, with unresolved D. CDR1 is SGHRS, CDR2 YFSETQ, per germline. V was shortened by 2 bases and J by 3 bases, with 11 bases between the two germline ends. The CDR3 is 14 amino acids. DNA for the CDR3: TGCGCCAGCAGCTTAGGTTCGAGGGACTATGGCTACACCTTC. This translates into CASSLGSRDYGYTF.

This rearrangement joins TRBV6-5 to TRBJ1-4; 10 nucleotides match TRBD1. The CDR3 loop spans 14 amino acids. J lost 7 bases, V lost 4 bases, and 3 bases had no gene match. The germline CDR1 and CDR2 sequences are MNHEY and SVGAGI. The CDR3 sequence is CASSFDRGREKLFF. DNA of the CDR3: TGTGCCAGCAGTTTTGACAGGGGGCGTGAAAAACTGTTTTTT.

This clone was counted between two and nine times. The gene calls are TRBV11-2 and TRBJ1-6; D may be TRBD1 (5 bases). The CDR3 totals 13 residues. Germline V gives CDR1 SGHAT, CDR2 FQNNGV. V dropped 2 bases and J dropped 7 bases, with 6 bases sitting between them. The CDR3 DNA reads TGTGCCAGCAGCTTACAGGGAAATTCACCCCTCCACTTT. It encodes CASSLQGNSPLHF.

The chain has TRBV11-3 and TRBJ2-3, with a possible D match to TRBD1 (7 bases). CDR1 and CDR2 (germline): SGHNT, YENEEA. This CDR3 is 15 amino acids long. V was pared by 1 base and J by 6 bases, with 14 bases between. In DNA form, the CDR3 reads TGTGCCAGCAGCTTAGGACAGGGCGGGAAGGATACGCAGTATTTT. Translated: CASSLGQGGKDTQYF.

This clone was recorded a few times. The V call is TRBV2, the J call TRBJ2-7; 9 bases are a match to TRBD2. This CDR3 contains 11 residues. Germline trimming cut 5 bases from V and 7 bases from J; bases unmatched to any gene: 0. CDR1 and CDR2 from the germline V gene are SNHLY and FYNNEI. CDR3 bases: TGTGCCAGCAGTCTAGCGGGAGAGCAGTACTTC. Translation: CASSLAGEQYF.

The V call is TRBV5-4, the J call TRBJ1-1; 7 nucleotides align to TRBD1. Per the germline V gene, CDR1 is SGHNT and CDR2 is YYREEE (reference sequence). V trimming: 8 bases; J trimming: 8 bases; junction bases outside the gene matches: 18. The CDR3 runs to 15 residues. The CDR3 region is CASYGQVHEMAEAFF. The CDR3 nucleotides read TGTGCCAGTTACGGACAGGTTCACGAAATGGCCGAAGCTTTCTTT.

CDR3: CASSLYRRAFGYTF. CDR3 in DNA: TGTGCCAGCAGCTTGTATCGGAGGGCCTTTGGCTACACCTTC. V usage is TRBV5-6 and J usage is TRBJ1-2; D unresolved. The germline V gene encodes CDR1 SGHDT and CDR2 YYEEEE. The CDR3 totals 14 residues. V gave up 1 base and J gave up 7 bases, with 14 bases separating them.

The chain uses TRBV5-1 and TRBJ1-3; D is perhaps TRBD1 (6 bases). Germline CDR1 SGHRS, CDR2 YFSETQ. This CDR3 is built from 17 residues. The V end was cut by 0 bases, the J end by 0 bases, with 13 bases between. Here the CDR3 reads CASSLAPQGSSGNTIYF. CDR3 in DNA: TGCGCCAGCAGCTTGGCCCCACAGGGAAGCTCTGGAAACACCATATATTTT.

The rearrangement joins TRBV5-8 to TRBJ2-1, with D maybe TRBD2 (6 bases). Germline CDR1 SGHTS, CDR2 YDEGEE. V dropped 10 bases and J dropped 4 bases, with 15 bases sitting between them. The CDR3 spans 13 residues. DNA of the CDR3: TGTGCCTTACTAGCAATCCCTTACAATGAGCAGTTCTTC. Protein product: CALLAIPYNEQFF. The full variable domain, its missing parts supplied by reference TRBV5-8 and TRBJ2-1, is EAGVTQSPTHLIKTRGQQATLRCSPISGHTSVYWYQQALGLGLQFLLWYDEGEERNRGNFPPRFSGRQFPNYSSELNVNALELEDSALYLCALLAIPYNEQFFGPGTRLTVL.

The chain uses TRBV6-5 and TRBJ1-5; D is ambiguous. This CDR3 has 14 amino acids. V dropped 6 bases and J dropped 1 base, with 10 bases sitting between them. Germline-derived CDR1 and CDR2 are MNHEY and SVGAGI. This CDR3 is CASRGAGSNQPQHF. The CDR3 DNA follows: TGTGCCAGCAGGGGAGCGGGGAGCAATCAGCCCCAGCATTTT.

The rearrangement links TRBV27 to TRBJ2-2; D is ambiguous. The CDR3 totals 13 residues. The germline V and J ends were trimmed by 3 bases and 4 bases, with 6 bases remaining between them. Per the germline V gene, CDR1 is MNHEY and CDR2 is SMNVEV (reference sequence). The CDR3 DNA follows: TGTGCCAGCAGTTTGTGGAGCACCGGGGAGCTGTTTTTT. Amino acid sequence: CASSLWSTGELFF.

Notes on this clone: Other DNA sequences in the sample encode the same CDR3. CDR3 amino acids: CASSLGGRGTEAFF. The CDR3 nucleotides read TGTGCCAGCAGTTTGGGTGGCAGGGGCACTGAAGCTTTCTTT. The chain is built from TRBV13 and TRBJ1-1; D possibly corresponds to TRBD1 (6 bases). Germline-derived CDR1 and CDR2 are PRHDT and FYEKMQ (reference sequence). CDR3 length: 14 residues. Deletions cut 6 bases from V and 4 bases from J, with 15 bases between.

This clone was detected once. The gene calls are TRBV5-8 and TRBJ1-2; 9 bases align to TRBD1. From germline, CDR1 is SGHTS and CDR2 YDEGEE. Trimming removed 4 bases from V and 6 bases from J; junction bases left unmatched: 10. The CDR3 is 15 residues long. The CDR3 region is CASSIGTGIRDGYTF. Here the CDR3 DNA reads TGTGCCAGCAGCATAGGGACAGGGATCAGGGATGGCTACACCTTC.

CDR3 residues: CASSDSGAGGRNEQFF. DNA of the CDR3: TGTGCCAGCAGTGACTCAGGAGCGGGAGGGCGCAATGAGCAGTTCTTC. The chain couples TRBV6-4 to TRBJ2-1; 10 nucleotides agree with TRBD2. There are 16 residues in the CDR3. CDR1 and CDR2 (germline): MRHNA, SNTAGT. Losses at the gene ends were 0 bases for V and 6 bases for J; bases not matched to a gene: 5.

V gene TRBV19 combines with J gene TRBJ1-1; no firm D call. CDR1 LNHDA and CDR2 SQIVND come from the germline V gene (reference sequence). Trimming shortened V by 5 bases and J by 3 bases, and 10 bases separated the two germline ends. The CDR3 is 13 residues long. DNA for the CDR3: TGTGCCAGTAGTTGGAGTTTGGACACTGAAGCTTTCTTT. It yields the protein CASSWSLDTEAFF.

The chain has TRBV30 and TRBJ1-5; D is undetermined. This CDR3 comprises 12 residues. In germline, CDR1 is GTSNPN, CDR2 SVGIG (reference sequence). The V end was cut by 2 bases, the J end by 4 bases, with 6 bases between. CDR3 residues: CAWSRGNQPQHF. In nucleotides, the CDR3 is TGTGCCTGGAGTAGAGGGAATCAGCCCCAGCATTTT.

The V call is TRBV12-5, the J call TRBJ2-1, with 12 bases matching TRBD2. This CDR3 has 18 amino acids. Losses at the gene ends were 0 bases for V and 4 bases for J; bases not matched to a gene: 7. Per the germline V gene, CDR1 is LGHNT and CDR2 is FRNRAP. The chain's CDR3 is CASGLVPLLAGGYNEQFF. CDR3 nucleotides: TGTGCTAGTGGTTTGGTCCCCCTCCTAGCGGGAGGGTACAATGAGCAGTTCTTC.